The T cell receptor (beta chain) described here comes from a study of monozygotic twins with inflammatory bowel disease (dated by TCRdb to between 2018 and 2021). Broadly, across the study: A total of some 30 monozygotic twin pairs were included in the full study, comprising nine German pairs (four IBD-concordant, five IBD-discordant) and 19 IBD-discordant Danish pairs. The search for disease-associated traits relied mainly on comparing IBD patients with their genetically identical healthy co-twins within discordant pairs. Each individual had, on average, about 151 000 unique TCRalpha sequences and 181 000 unique TCRbeta sequences available for analysis. What the authors observed across the whole study: The analysis was unable to tell different T cell subtypes apart. Because patients received different immunosuppressive treatments, the repertoires may have picked up extra background noise and variability between individuals. IBD patients shared fewer clonotypes with other individuals than healthy twins did, most markedly in patients showing signs of disease activity. No single strong signal or clonotype linked to IBD turned up in the results, so the idea that one exists was not supported. IBD patients had lower TCRbeta repertoire diversity, measured by the inverse Simpson index, than their healthy co-twins. Repertoire similarity did not differ between concordant and discordant twins, which could be due to limited statistical power.

In the germline V gene (reference sequence), CDR1 corresponds to DFQATT and CDR2 to SNEGSKA. From cysteine to phenylalanine, the CDR3 is 12 amino acids long. DNA for this receptor is not on file. Library preparation was by 5' RACE. For each TCR library, 3,500 to 4,000 ng of total RNA was used. For each sample, cDNA synthesis was carried out in eight separate reactions using SMARTScribe reverse transcriptase. During cDNA synthesis, template switching was used to introduce unique molecular identifiers that contained a 6-nucleotide sample barcode. TCRalpha and TCRbeta cDNA was amplified by two nested PCRs of around 15 and 9 cycles, with bead purification after each PCR. Before amplification, the cDNA was treated with uracil DNA-glycosylase and purified using the QIAquick PCR purification kit. The second PCR added Illumina TruSeq-compatible adapters along with sample-specific barcodes. TapeStation and Qubit were used to check library quality and concentration, and around 5 ng of each library went into the pool. Sequencing of pooled libraries was carried out on an Illumina HiSeq2500 single-index Rapid Run using 2 x 100 bp reads and custom sequencing primers. Under the source paper's analysis protocol: MiGEC version 1.2.6 was used for UMI-based consensus assembly, which corrected PCR and sequencing errors. MiXCR version 2.1.1 handled V(D)J alignment, clonotype assembly and CDR3 extraction. Gene usage, clonotype sharing and MAIT/NKT TCR abundance were normalised by analysing the top 1000, 10 000 and 20 000 clonotypes per sample. After downsampling to 27 000 UMIs, diversity was calculated as the inverse Simpson index using the vegan R package. Paired Mann-Whitney U tests were applied to discordant twin pairs, and Benjamini-Hochberg correction was used for multiple testing. Following reprocessing of the reads by TCRdb, the data hold one row per CDR3 protein sequence and no DNA is available. These V and J calls originate from TCRdb's pipeline instead of the authors' own analysis. This sample's table carries 310,000 or so distinct CDR3 sequences. Of the sample, 2% to 2.5% falls within the top ten clones.

For this clonotype: What antigen it recognizes has not been identified.

A roughly 2.7 ml peripheral blood sample was drawn into PAXgene tubes per donor and stored at -80°C. Without T cell sorting, total RNA was isolated from whole blood using the PAXgene blood miRNA kit on an automated QIAcube. Deep TCRalpha and TCRbeta repertoire profiling with unique molecular barcoding was performed on peripheral blood of monozygotic twin pairs concordant or discordant for inflammatory bowel disease. For every twin pair, smoking habits were documented, and each individual was categorised as a current, former or never smoker. Sequences were obtained from blood. Recombination connected TRBV20-1 to TRBJ2-7. The sequence came from a human donor with ulcerative colitis or Crohn's disease, or a healthy co-twin of an affected twin (not recorded which). The CDR3 corresponds to CSARVRKYEQYF.